This paragraph covers one T cell receptor (beta chain) sequence. The assay was immunoSEQ multiplex PCR, and TCRdb's table has in-frame clones only and misses some. This sample has around 2,900 clones, with 65% to 90% found just once. The data belong to a study of immune evolution from preneoplasia to lung adenocarcinoma. Between the trimmed V and J ends, which lost 4 bases and 5 bases, there was a span of 8 bases. Germline loops: CDR1 SGHNT, CDR2 YENEEA. This CDR3 has 13 residues. Two lung cancer pathologists independently confirmed each histologic diagnosis. Sequenced material: FFPE adjacent normal lung tissue. The gene calls are TRBV11-3 and TRBJ2-2; a possible D gene is TRBD2 (5 bases). This clonotype originated in a person aged 55-80 years with lung adenocarcinoma. Here the CDR3 DNA reads TGTGCCAGCAGCTCCGCGGGTACCGGGGAGCTGTTTTTT. Its translation is CASSSAGTGELFF.